Below, 23 T cell receptor beta chains from the same sample are listed, as sequenced in a study of T cells in Graves' hyperthyroidism and ophthalmopathy. Template material for amplifying TCR beta CDR3 regions consisted of RNA transcripts. A set of HTBI primers served as the primers for a first-round RT-PCR of the TCR CDR3. One entry per CDR3 protein results from TCRdb running MiXCR on the multiplex PCR reads. The sample holds fewer than 750,000 distinct CDR3 sequences, approximately 44% seen once. The sequenced sample was peripheral blood or thyroid tissue (not recorded which). These receptor sequences come from a woman younger than 30 with Graves' hyperthyroidism.

This clonotype turned up a few times. This chain uses TRBV18 with TRBJ1-6; perhaps TRBD1 as D (5 bases). The CDR3 has 14 residues. V was shortened by 6 bases and J by 2 bases, with 8 bases between the two germline ends. Germline CDR1 reads KGHSH; CDR2 reads LQKENI. CDR3 bases: TGTGCCAGCTCTCGGGGCACCTATAATTCACCCCTCCACTTT. As protein: CASSRGTYNSPLHF.

This clonotype was detected ten times or more. V is TRBV2 and J is TRBJ1-6; D not certain. V lost 8 bases and J lost 6, with 11 bases in between. CDR3 length: 13 amino acids. In germline, CDR1 is SNHLY, CDR2 FYNNEI. DNA of the CDR3: TGTGCCAGCCTTTTCCAGGTTAATTCACCCCTCCACTTT. Its protein product is CASLFQVNSPLHF.

In its sample, this clonotype was seen many times. The CDR3 sequence is CASGSLPGRLYGYTF. The CDR3 DNA sequence: TGTGCTAGTGGTTCCCTTCCGGGACGGCTCTATGGCTACACCTTC. The chain joins TRBV12-5 to TRBJ1-2; maybe TRBD1 (5 bases). CDR3 length: 15 residues. V lost 4 bases, J lost 4 bases, and 16 bases lay in between. Looked up from germline, CDR1 is LGHNT and CDR2 is FRNRAP.

This clonotype has at least ten counts. The chain has TRBV20-1 and TRBJ2-2, with 9 bases identical to TRBD2. Looked up from germline, CDR1 is DFQATT and CDR2 is SNEGSKA (reference sequence). Trimming removed 1 base from V and 7 bases from J; junction bases left unmatched: 7. The CDR3 extends over 15 amino acids. The CDR3 DNA is TGCAGTGCTAGAGGCGGGAGGGCCGGGGGCGGGGAGCTGTTTTTT. This translates into CSARGGRAGGGELFF.

This clonotype was seen a handful of times. The CDR3 nucleotides are TGTGCCAGCAGTAACCTCGGGGGCCAAGATACGCAGTATTTT. Protein: CASSNLGGQDTQYF. This chain joins TRBV6-5 and TRBJ2-3; D is possibly TRBD1 or TRBD2 (6 bases each). Trimming left V 5 bases short and J 5 bases short, with 14 bases between. Germline CDR1 is MNHEY and CDR2 is SVGAGI. The CDR3 spans 14 residues.

For this clonotype: This may be a read error, as it is one base from a much larger clone. The chain couples TRBV24-1 to TRBJ2-3; 10 bases align to TRBD2. The V segment lost 4 bases and the J segment 1 base; nucleotides outside the gene matches: 1. In germline, CDR1 is KGHDR, CDR2 SFDVKD. This CDR3 region has 15 residues. The CDR3 region is CATSELAGGTDTQYF. The CDR3 bases are TGTGCCACCAGTGAGCTAGCGGGAGGCACAGATACGCAGTATTTT.

This clonotype was observed a handful of times. CDR3 DNA: TGTGCCAGCAGTTACCCCTTTGAGGAGGCATACGAGCAGTACTTC. It codes for CASSYPFEEAYEQYF. The chain joins TRBV6-6 to TRBJ2-7, with a possible D match to TRBD2 (5 bases). Deletions cut 2 bases from V and 4 bases from J, with 15 bases between. Germline CDR1 reads MNHNY; CDR2 reads SVGAGI (reference sequence). The CDR3 spans 15 residues.

This clonotype was picked up a small number of times. V usage is TRBV29-1 and J usage is TRBJ1-5, with 9 bases identical to TRBD1. V lost 6 bases, J lost 11 bases, and 11 bases stayed unmatched. Germline V lookup: CDR1 SQVTM, CDR2 ANQGSEA. The CDR3 consists of 13 residues. This CDR3 is CSVGQGRRETQHF. CDR3 DNA sequence: TGCAGCGTAGGACAGGGGCGTCGAGAGACCCAGCATTTT.

Worth noting for this clonotype: A clone one base away is much larger, so this may be a read error. The rearrangement joins TRBV25-1 to TRBJ1-2; 7 bases agree with TRBD1. Germline assignment: CDR1 MGHDK and CDR2 SYGVNS. This CDR3 region has 14 residues. The CDR3 region has the DNA TGCGCCAGCAGCTTGTACAGGGGATCATGTGGCTACACCTTC. As protein: CASSLYRGSCGYTF.

This clonotype was detected ten times or more. The chain recombines TRBV5-1 with TRBJ2-7, with 9 bases lining up with TRBD2. CDR1 is SGHRS, CDR2 YFSETQ, per germline. Trimming at V came to 0 bases and at J to 1 base, leaving 5 bases not matched to a gene. The CDR3 length is 16 residues. The CDR3 nucleotides read TGCGCCAGCAGCTTGGTCGTGACTAGCGGATCCTACGAGCAGTACTTC. It yields the protein CASSLVVTSGSYEQYF.

The chain couples TRBV6-5 to TRBJ2-7; D unresolved. Trimming cost V 6 bases and J 3 bases, with 12 bases left between them. The CDR3 extends over 13 amino acids. Germline loops: CDR1 MNHEY, CDR2 SVGAGI. The CDR3 region has the DNA TGTGCCAGCAGCTTGAGCCGAGTCTACGAGCAGTACTTC. It translates to CASSLSRVYEQYF.

This clonotype was observed at least ten times. The V call is TRBV12-5, the J call TRBJ1-2; a weak D match, TRBD1 (5 bases). V was trimmed by 3 bases and J by 5 bases, leaving 10 bases between them. The CDR3 totals 13 residues. The germline V gene has CDR1 LGHNT and CDR2 FRNRAP. Here the CDR3 DNA reads TGTGCTAGTGGTTTTGCTGGGGGGTATGGCTACACCTTC. Its translation: CASGFAGGYGYTF.

In the case of this clonotype: A much more abundant neighbour one base away suggests this may be a read error. CDR3 DNA: TGCAGTGCTAGAGGGGACCAGGGGTATGGACAGCCCCAGCATTTT. It encodes CSARGDQGYGQPQHF. This chain connects TRBV20-1 to TRBJ1-5; a possible D gene is TRBD1 (6 bases). The V end was cut by 1 base, the J end by 7 bases, with 17 bases between. This CDR3 spans 15 amino acids. The V gene's germline CDR1 is DFQATT and CDR2 SNEGSKA (reference sequence).

This clonotype appeared many times. The rearrangement links TRBV20-1 to TRBJ2-7; no definite D call. The CDR3 runs to 11 residues. CDR1 is DFQATT, CDR2 SNEGSKA, per germline (reference sequence). V was pared by 2 bases and J by 3 bases, with 5 bases between. In nucleotides, the CDR3 is TGCAGTGCTAGATTAAGCTACGAGCAGTACTTC. The encoded protein is CSARLSYEQYF.

The DNA of the CDR3 is TGTGCCAGCAGCTTAGTCGAGACAAAACCTTACGAGCAGTACTTC. Translating it yields CASSLVETKPYEQYF. The chain couples TRBV7-8 to TRBJ2-7; no clear D. This CDR3 has 15 residues. Germline-derived CDR1 and CDR2 are SGHVS and FQNEAQ. Deletions cut 1 base from V and 4 bases from J, with 14 bases between.

The chain employs TRBV11-2 and TRBJ2-7; no definite D call. This CDR3 is 15 amino acids long. Germline V gene lookup returns CDR1 SGHAT and CDR2 FQNNGV. V was shortened by 2 bases and J by 4 bases, with 15 bases between the two germline ends. CDR3 amino acids: CASSLLVGIGYEQYF. In DNA, the CDR3 is TGTGCCAGCAGCTTATTGGTAGGGATCGGTTACGAGCAGTACTTC.

This chain uses TRBV13 with TRBJ1-2, with a tentative D call TRBD1 (5 bases). Germline loops: CDR1 PRHDT, CDR2 FYEKMQ (reference sequence). Trimming removed 2 bases from V and 7 bases from J, with 23 bases in between. The CDR3 consists of 17 residues. The CDR3 here is CASSLIRTLAGVRGYTF. The CDR3 DNA follows: TGTGCCAGCAGCTTAATCCGGACACTGGCGGGGGTTCGTGGCTACACCTTC. Combining the CDR3 with reference TRBV13 and TRBJ1-2 gives the whole variable domain AAGVIQSPRHLIKEKRETATLKCYPIPRHDTVYWYQQGPGQDPQFLISFYEKMQSDKGSIPDRFSAQQFSDYHSELNMSSLELGDSALYFCASSLIRTLAGVRGYTFGSGTRLTVV.

This clonotype was observed a single time. As the CDR3 is not closed by the conserved phenylalanine or tryptophan, this likely results from a read error. This chain links TRBV20-1 with TRBJ1-1; D is unclear. Per germline, CDR1 DFQATT and CDR2 SNEGSKA (reference sequence). CDR3 length: 12 residues. CDR3: CSAPVAETGAFL. The CDR3 coding sequence is TGCAGTGCACCGGTTGCGGAAACTGGAGCTTTCCTT.

This clonotype has at least ten counts. This chain connects TRBV6-1 to TRBJ1-1, with D tentatively TRBD1 (5 bases). This CDR3 spans 11 amino acids. The V end lost 8 bases, the J end lost 4 bases, and 8 bases lay between the germline ends. Germline V CDR1 and CDR2: MNHNS, SASEGT. CDR3 DNA sequence: TGTGCCAGCGAGGGGATCACTGAAGCTTTCTTT. Its protein product is CASEGITEAFF.

This clonotype has ten or more counts. The V gene is TRBV10-3, the J gene TRBJ1-1; D gene ambiguous. V lost 0 bases to trimming and J lost 3 bases, with 11 bases between them. This CDR3 region has 15 residues. Germline V gene sequence: CDR1 ENHRY, CDR2 SYGVKD. In DNA, the CDR3 is TGTGCCATCAGTGAGTCGGACCCGAGGGACACTGAAGCTTTCTTT. This sequence encodes CAISESDPRDTEAFF.

The chain recombines TRBV29-1 with TRBJ1-2; D gene unclear. The CDR3 covers 13 residues. Trimming stripped 3 bases from V and 5 bases from J, with 13 bases between. CDR1 and CDR2 (germline): SQVTM, ANQGSEA. CDR3 loop: CSVEAAWEYGYTF. CDR3 DNA: TGCAGCGTTGAGGCAGCTTGGGAGTATGGCTACACCTTC.

This clonotype was counted many times. V and J are TRBV28 and TRBJ1-1, with D possibly matching TRBD1 (5 bases). Trimming took off 4 bases at V and 8 bases at J, with 26 bases between the two ends. Germline loops: CDR1 MDHEN, CDR2 SYDVKM. The CDR3 spans 17 residues. Here the CDR3 DNA reads TGTGCCAGCAGTTACTTTTATCTGTTTAACCCAGACAGCGAAGCTTTCTTT. Translated, it gives CASSYFYLFNPDSEAFF.

This rearrangement joins TRBV15 to TRBJ1-6; D ambiguous. The CDR3 runs to 14 residues. Deletions cut 4 bases from V and 6 bases from J, with 10 bases between. Looked up from germline, CDR1 is LNHNV and CDR2 is YYDKDF (reference sequence). The CDR3 here is CATSIDSSNSPLHF. The DNA of the CDR3 is TGTGCCACCAGCATTGACTCGTCTAATTCACCCCTCCACTTT.